This T cell receptor (beta chain) was recovered during a study of cytomegalovirus exposure and HLA in healthy donors. Deletions cut 0 bases from V and 6 bases from J, with 8 bases between. From germline, CDR1 is MNHEY and CDR2 SVGAGI. The CDR3 loop spans 13 amino acids. Overall study findings and caveats: It was about 150 TCR beta chains that were listed as cytomegalovirus-associated.

The count of this clone is one. Antigen: not known. PCR primers comprised 60 Vbeta and 13 Jbeta primers. Data came from immunoSEQ multiplex PCR; TCRdb stores just in-frame clones and leaves some out. The repertoire holds approximately 110,000 clones, with 65% to 85% as singletons. This TCR was recovered from a man between 18 and 29 years old in good health and CMV-seronegative. The chain employs TRBV6-5 and TRBJ1-2; no reliable D call. Sequencing was performed on PBMCs. CDR3 coding DNA: TGTGCCAGCAGTTACTCCGTCTGGCATGGCTACACCTTC. The encoded protein is CASSYSVWHGYTF.